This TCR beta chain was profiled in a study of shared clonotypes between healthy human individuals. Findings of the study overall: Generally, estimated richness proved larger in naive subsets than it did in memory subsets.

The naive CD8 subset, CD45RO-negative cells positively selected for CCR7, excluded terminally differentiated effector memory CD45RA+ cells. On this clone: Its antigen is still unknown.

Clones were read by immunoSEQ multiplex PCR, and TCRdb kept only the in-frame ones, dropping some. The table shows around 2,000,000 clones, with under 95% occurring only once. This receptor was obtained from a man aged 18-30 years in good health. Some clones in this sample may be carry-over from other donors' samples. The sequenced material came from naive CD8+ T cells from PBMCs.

The CDR3 is CASSLGGKAGANVLTF. CDR3 coding DNA: TGCGCCAGCAGCTTGGGAGGGAAGGCTGGGGCCAACGTCCTGACTTTC. V and J are TRBV5-1 and TRBJ2-6, with D perhaps matching TRBD2 (5 bases). This CDR3 contains 16 residues. Trimming shortened V by 0 bases and J by 2 bases, and 9 bases separated the two germline ends. CDR1 is SGHRS and CDR2 is YFSETQ in the germline V gene.